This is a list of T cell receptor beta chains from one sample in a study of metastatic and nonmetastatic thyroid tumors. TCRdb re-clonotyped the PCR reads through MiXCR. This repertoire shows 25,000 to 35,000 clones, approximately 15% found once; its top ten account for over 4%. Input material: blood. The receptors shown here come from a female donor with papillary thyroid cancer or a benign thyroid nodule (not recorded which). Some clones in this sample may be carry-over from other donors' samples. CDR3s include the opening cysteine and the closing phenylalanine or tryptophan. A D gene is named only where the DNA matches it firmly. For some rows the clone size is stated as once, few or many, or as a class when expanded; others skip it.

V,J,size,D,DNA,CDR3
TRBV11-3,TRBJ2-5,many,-,TGTGCCAGCAGCTTAGTACCTGGCGCGGTCCAAGAGACCCAGTACTTC,CASSLVPGAVQETQYF
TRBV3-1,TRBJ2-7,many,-,TGTGCCAGCAGCCAAGACCCCTCAGACCTCGAGCAGTACTTC,CASSQDPSDLEQYF
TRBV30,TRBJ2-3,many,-,TGTGCCTGGAGTGTACAACTCCCTAGCACAGATACGCAGTATTTT,CAWSVQLPSTDTQYF
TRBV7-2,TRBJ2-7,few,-,TGTGCCAGCAGCTTAGCGGCAGGGGCTAACGAGCAGTACTTC,CASSLAAGANEQYF
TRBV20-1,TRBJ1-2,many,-,TGCAGTGCTAGTGGTGGCAGGCGTGAAAAATACTATGGCTACACCTTC,CSASGGRREKYYGYTF
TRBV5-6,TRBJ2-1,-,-,TGTGCCAGCAGCTTGGAAATTTCACGAGACAATGAGCAGTTCTTC,CASSLEISRDNEQFF
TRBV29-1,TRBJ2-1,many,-,TGCAGCGTAGAGAAGGGCAATGAGCAGTTCTTC,CSVEKGNEQFF
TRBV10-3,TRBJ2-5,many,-,TGTGCCATCAGTGAGCAGGGGCAAGAGACCCAGTACTTC,CAISEQGQETQYF
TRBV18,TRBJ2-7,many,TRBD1,TGTGCCAGCTCACCGAAGGGGACAGGGGAACTGGGCGGGCAGTACTTC,CASSPKGTGELGGQYF
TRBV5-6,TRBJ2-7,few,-,TGTGCCAGCAGCTTGGGACTGTTTCTAGTTTACGAGCAGTACTTC,CASSLGLFLVYEQYF
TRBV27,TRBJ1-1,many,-,TGTGCCAGCAGTTTAGACTCGGACACTGAAGCTTTCTTT,CASSLDSDTEAFF
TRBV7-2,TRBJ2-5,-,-,TGTGCCAGCAGCTTATGGGCGGTAGGCGTATGGGAGACCCAGTACTTC,CASSLWAVGVWETQYF
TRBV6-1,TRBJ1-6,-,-,TGTGCCAGCAGTGCCGGACCCGATAATTCACCCCTCCACTTT,CASSAGPDNSPLHF
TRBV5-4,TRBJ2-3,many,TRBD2,TGTGCCAGCACATTAGCGGGGGGAGACACAGATACGCAGTATTTT,CASTLAGGDTDTQYF